This is a list of T cell receptor beta chains from one sample in a study of early T cells in non-severe SARS-CoV-2 infection. TCRdb fed the 5' RACE reads into MiXCR, producing one record per CDR3 protein. The sample has some 40,000 distinct CDR3 sequences, 5.5% to 7% seen once. The sequenced sample was whole blood, obtained at baseline. All receptors derive from an adult who was a healthcare worker with PCR-confirmed SARS-CoV-2 infection or an uninfected control (not recorded which). Both conserved end residues are part of each CDR3. A D gene is named only where the DNA matches it firmly. Size is omitted from some rows. Given values are once, few, many or a class for expanded clones.

TRBV12-2	-	many	TRBJ2-3	CASRLEDAAAAEDTQYF	TGTGCAAGTCGCTTAGAGGACGCGGCGGCCGCGGAAGATACGCAGTATTTT
TRBV2	-	many	TRBJ2-7	CASSDVGNEQYF	TGTGCCAGCAGTGACGTAGGGAATGAGCAGTACTTC
TRBV4-1	-	few	TRBJ2-7	CASSQDNYEQYF	TGCGCCAGCAGCCAAGACAACTACGAGCAGTACTTC
TRBV20-1	-	many	TRBJ2-7	CSARDRAVGYEQYF	TGCAGTGCTAGAGATAGGGCTGTGGGCTACGAGCAGTACTTC
TRBV30	-	many	TRBJ2-7	CAREDGGEQYF	TGTGCCCGCGAGGACGGAGGCGAGCAGTACTTC
TRBV11-2	-	medium-sized	TRBJ2-2	CASSPGTNTGELFF	TGTGCCAGCAGTCCCGGGACAAACACCGGGGAGCTGTTTTTT
TRBV5-1	-	many	TRBJ2-1	CASSLGGTEYNEQFF	TGCGCCAGCAGCTTGGGCGGGACGGAATACAATGAGCAGTTCTTC
TRBV5-4	-	many	TRBJ2-1	CASSLGGASSYNEQFF	TGTGCCAGCAGCTTGGGCGGGGCGAGCTCCTACAATGAGCAGTTCTTC
TRBV5-1	-	few	TRBJ2-3	CASSRDNTDTQYF	TGCGCCAGCAGCCGTGACAACACAGATACGCAGTATTTT
TRBV14	TRBD1	many	TRBJ2-3	CASSRDSMDTQYF	TGTGCCAGCAGCCGGGACAGTATGGATACGCAGTATTTT
TRBV4-1	-	many	TRBJ2-5	CASSQDSGPGETQYF	TGCGCCAGCAGCCAAGATTCCGGGCCGGGAGAGACCCAGTACTTC
TRBV15	-	many	TRBJ2-7	CATSRDQGQREQYF	TGTGCCACCAGCAGAGATCAGGGACAAAGGGAGCAGTACTTC
TRBV13	-	many	TRBJ1-2	CASTLAGSYGYTF	TGTGCCAGCACCCTGGCCGGGAGCTATGGCTACACCTTC
TRBV12-3/TRBV12-4	-	-	TRBJ1-2	CASSRGGHYGYTF	TGTGCCAGCAGCCGCGGAGGACACTATGGCTACACCTTC
TRBV29-1	-	many	TRBJ2-3	CSVDTQYF	TGCAGCGTGGATACGCAGTATTTT
TRBV4-1	TRBD2	many	TRBJ2-1	CASSQAGLAVYNEQFF	TGCGCCAGCAGCCAGGCGGGACTAGCGGTCTACAATGAGCAGTTCTTC
TRBV7-3	-	many	TRBJ1-1	CASSLKGRTEAFF	TGTGCCAGCAGCTTAAAGGGTAGGACTGAAGCTTTCTTT
TRBV6-1	-	many	TRBJ2-5	CASRLQEYQETQYF	TGTGCCAGCAGACTACAGGAGTACCAAGAGACCCAGTACTTC
TRBV20-1	-	many	TRBJ2-1	CSAPLNNEQFF	TGCAGTGCGCCGCTAAACAATGAGCAGTTCTTC
TRBV20-1	-	few	TRBJ2-2	CSASPGVAGELFF	TGCAGTGCTAGCCCGGGGGTGGCCGGGGAGCTGTTTTTT
TRBV7-2	-	many	TRBJ2-1	CASSPPGLVSYNEQFF	TGTGCCAGCAGCCCCCCCGGGCTGGTATCCTACAATGAGCAGTTCTTC
TRBV11-3	-	many	TRBJ1-1	CASSLEVRDTEAFF	TGTGCCAGCAGCTTAGAAGTCCGAGACACTGAAGCTTTCTTT
TRBV10-3	TRBD1	many	TRBJ2-3	CAIKRGLDSTDTQYF	TGTGCCATCAAGAGGGGGCTAGATAGCACAGATACGCAGTATTTT
TRBV7-2	-	many	TRBJ2-2	CASSRSGFTGELFF	TGTGCCAGCAGCCGTTCGGGGTTCACCGGGGAGCTGTTTTTT
TRBV18	TRBD1	many	TRBJ1-1	CASSPGVGGSNTEAFF	TGTGCCAGCTCACCCGGAGTAGGGGGCTCAAACACTGAAGCTTTCTTT
TRBV5-1	TRBD2	many	TRBJ2-3	CASSYPGLAGESTDTQYF	TGCGCCAGCAGCTACCCGGGACTAGCGGGGGAGAGCACAGATACGCAGTATTTT
TRBV29-1	TRBD1	many	TRBJ2-7	CSVDRGHNEQYF	TGCAGCGTTGACAGGGGGCACAACGAGCAGTACTTC
TRBV7-9	-	many	TRBJ2-7	CASSHDGSYEQYF	TGTGCCAGCAGCCACGACGGGTCCTACGAGCAGTACTTC
TRBV29-1	-	-	TRBJ2-3	CSVGKLLPTDTQYF	TGCAGCGTTGGGAAGCTACTACCGACAGATACGCAGTATTTT
TRBV5-1	-	few	TRBJ2-3	CASRFNDGGDTQYF	TGCGCCAGCCGATTTAATGATGGCGGAGATACGCAGTATTTT
TRBV5-4	-	many	TRBJ2-7	CASSLESGRSYEQYF	TGTGCCAGCAGCTTGGAATCGGGTCGCTCCTACGAGCAGTACTTC
TRBV12-3/TRBV12-4	-	many	TRBJ2-7	CASSPSNGRTYEQYF	TGTGCCAGCAGCCCCTCGAACGGGCGAACGTACGAGCAGTACTTC
TRBV6-6	-	few	TRBJ2-7	CASSYAGNSEQYF	TGTGCCAGCAGTTACGCAGGGAACTCCGAGCAGTACTTC
TRBV29-1	-	many	TRBJ2-3	CSVSGGTDTQYF	TGCAGCGTCTCGGGTGGCACAGATACGCAGTATTTT
TRBV5-1	-	many	TRBJ2-7	CASSLVGKQYF	TGCGCCAGCAGCTTGGTAGGGAAGCAGTACTTC
TRBV7-2	TRBD2	-	TRBJ2-3	CASSLGALAGGVQDTQYF	TGTGCCAGCAGCTTAGGGGCCTTAGCGGGGGGTGTCCAAGATACGCAGTATTTT
TRBV5-1	-	many	TRBJ2-3	CASSPSTDTQYF	TGCGCCAGCAGCCCGTCTACAGATACGCAGTATTTT
TRBV7-6	TRBD2	few	TRBJ2-2	CASSLTGTSGTDGELFF	TGTGCCAGCAGCCTCACCGGGACTAGCGGGACGGACGGGGAGCTGTTTTTT
TRBV6-2/TRBV6-3	TRBD1	-	TRBJ2-7	CASSYSRGGTVYEQYF	TGTGCCAGCAGTTACTCGAGAGGTGGGACAGTCTACGAGCAGTACTTC
TRBV10-3	-	once	TRBJ2-2	CAISEFGGELFF	TGTGCCATCAGTGAGTTCGGCGGGGAGCTGTTTTTT
TRBV6-2/TRBV6-3	TRBD2	few	TRBJ2-3	CASRTGLASDTQYF	TGTGCCAGCAGGACAGGACTAGCGTCCGATACGCAGTATTTT
TRBV29-1	-	many	TRBJ2-7	CSALVSYEQYF	TGCAGCGCTCTAGTTTCCTACGAGCAGTACTTC
TRBV29-1	TRBD1	many	TRBJ2-7	CSVGQGSSYEQYF	TGCAGCGTCGGACAGGGGAGCTCCTACGAGCAGTACTTC
TRBV6-6	TRBD1	many	TRBJ2-3	CASSLTGGSMSTDTQYF	TGTGCCAGCAGTTTGACAGGGGGCTCTATGAGCACAGATACGCAGTATTTT
TRBV12-3/TRBV12-4	-	few	TRBJ2-2	CASRLHPPGRGNTGELFF	TGTGCCAGCAGACTTCACCCCCCCGGACGCGGGAACACCGGGGAGCTGTTTTTT
TRBV5-1	-	many	TRBJ1-2	CASSSGLINYGYTF	TGCGCCAGCAGCTCCGGACTGATAAACTATGGCTACACCTTC
TRBV5-1	-	-	TRBJ2-3	CASSFGYPTDTQYF	TGCGCCAGCAGCTTTGGTTATCCCACAGATACGCAGTATTTT
TRBV13	TRBD2	many	TRBJ2-1	CASSQLAGESWNEQFF	TGTGCCAGCAGCCAGTTAGCGGGAGAGTCGTGGAATGAGCAGTTCTTC
TRBV6-6	-	-	TRBJ1-1	CASTGGPVDTEAFF	TGTGCCTCGACGGGGGGGCCGGTGGACACTGAAGCTTTCTTT
TRBV7-3	-	few	TRBJ1-1	CASSLGPANTEAFF	TGTGCCAGCAGTTTAGGCCCAGCGAACACTGAAGCTTTCTTT
TRBV19	-	many	TRBJ1-6	CASTGGTANSPLHF	TGTGCCAGCACGGGGGGGACGGCCAATTCACCCCTCCACTTT
TRBV7-2	-	many	TRBJ2-3	CASSAPSRHRGTDTDTQYF	TGTGCCAGCAGCGCCCCAAGCCGGCACCGCGGGACGGACACAGATACGCAGTATTTT
TRBV4-1	TRBD1	-	TRBJ2-7	CASSRSTGAYEQYF	TGCGCCAGCAGTCGTTCGACAGGGGCCTACGAGCAGTACTTC
TRBV12-5	-	many	TRBJ2-1	CASGLIEQFF	TGTGCTAGTGGTTTGATTGAGCAGTTCTTC